This T cell receptor (beta chain) is drawn from a study of blood T cell repertoires in COVID-19 (TCRdb year 2020). Turning to the overall study: The collaborator samples originated in the United States, Italy and Spain and spanned the acute and convalescent phases of COVID-19. Where available, HLA class I and class II types were taken from metadata supplied by the sample provider and were not determined by assay-based typing. The prospective study material was composed of cDNA or gDNA derived from T cells, B-cell-depleted T cells, or PBMCs. Samples were obtained from the ongoing ImmuneRACE study (first 160 participants) and from over a thousand subjects provided by 6 global collaborators. The dataset comprised deeply sampled blood TCRbeta repertoires from subjects exposed to, actively infected with, or recovered from COVID-19. Sample metadata almost always included a de-identified subject ID, COVID-19 status, age in years and sex. The repertoires were released in a freely available public database intended as a resource for research on the immune response to SARS-CoV-2.

TCRbeta CDR3 regions were amplified from genomic DNA using the immunoSEQ Assay, a bias-controlled multiplex PCR. As for the authors' bioinformatics: Within the assay, amplification of reference gene primers was used to estimate how many nucleated cells each sample contained. To quantify the absolute abundance of each unique TCRbeta CDR3 rearrangement, sequence reads were collapsed and filtered. For each sample, productive Simpson clonality was calculated as the square root of Simpson's diversity index over productive rearrangements. The clones in this table, taken by TCRdb from immuneACCESS, are in-frame only. Not every clone is retained; where verified, under half of the shortfall comes from an unresolved V gene, and the cause of the rest is unknown. That table supplies the V and J calls and clone size; D and trimming were determined from the DNA. The sample records 350,000 to 450,000 clones, roughly 85% of which are singletons. Roughly 3.6% of the sample belongs to the ten largest clones.

Turning to this clone: No antigen is known for it. No base quality information exists; no much larger clone differs at one position.

The V end gives up 2 bases and the J end 0 bases, leaving 12 bases in the junction not matched to a gene. Counted from cysteine to phenylalanine, this CDR3 has 17 amino acids. Here the CDR3 DNA is all that survives: 51 bases in frame from base 1. Reading the germline V gene gives CDR1 SQVTM and CDR2 ANQGSEA. Whole blood was collected in K2EDTA tubes by collaborating institutions according to the institutions' own protocols. For TCRbeta analysis, collaborators shipped samples as frozen whole blood, isolated PBMCs, or DNA extracted from either of those sample types. The research as a whole found: Clinical and demographic metadata were provided uncurated, with the amount varying by source and participant.

The chain was built from TRBV29-1 and TRBJ1-2; the central 7 bases match TRBD1. The receptor was isolated from a young woman with acute or convalescent COVID-19. Sequencing was performed on peripheral blood. CDR3 loop: CSVERGVGTATNYGYTF. The DNA is as follows: TGCAGCGTTGAACGAGGGGTAGGGACAGCAACTAACTATGGCTACACCTTC.